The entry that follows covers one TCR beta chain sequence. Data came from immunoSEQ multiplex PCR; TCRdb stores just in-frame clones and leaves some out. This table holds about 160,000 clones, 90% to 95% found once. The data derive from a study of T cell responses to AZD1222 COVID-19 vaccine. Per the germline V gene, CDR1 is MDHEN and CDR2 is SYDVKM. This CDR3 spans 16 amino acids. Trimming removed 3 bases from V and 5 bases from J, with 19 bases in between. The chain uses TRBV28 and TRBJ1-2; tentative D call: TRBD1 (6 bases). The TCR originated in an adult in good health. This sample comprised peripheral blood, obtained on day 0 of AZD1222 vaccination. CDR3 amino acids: CASSFDWQGNEYGYTF. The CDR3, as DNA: TGTGCCAGCAGTTTTGATTGGCAGGGGAACGAGTATGGCTACACCTTC.